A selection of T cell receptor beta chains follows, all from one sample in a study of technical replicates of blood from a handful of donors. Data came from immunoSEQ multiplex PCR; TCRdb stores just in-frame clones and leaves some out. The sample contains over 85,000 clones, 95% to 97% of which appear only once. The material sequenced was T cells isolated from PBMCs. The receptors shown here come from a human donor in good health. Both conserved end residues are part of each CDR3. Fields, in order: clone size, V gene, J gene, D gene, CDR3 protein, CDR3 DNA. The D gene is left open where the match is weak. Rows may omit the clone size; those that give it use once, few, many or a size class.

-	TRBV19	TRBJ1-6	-	CASSIALDRGSPLHF	TGTGCCAGTAGTATAGCCTTGGATCGGGGTTCACCCCTCCACTTT
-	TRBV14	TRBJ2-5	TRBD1	CASSHWTGGFETQYF	TGTGCCAGCAGCCATTGGACAGGGGGCTTTGAGACCCAGTACTTC
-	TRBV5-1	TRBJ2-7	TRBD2	CASSLEASGRAGHEQYF	TGCGCCAGCAGCTTGGAGGCTAGCGGGAGGGCCGGCCACGAGCAGTACTTC
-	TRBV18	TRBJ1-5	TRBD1	CASSPVQGTGIDQPQHF	TGTGCCAGCTCACCGGTCCAGGGGACAGGGATTGATCAGCCCCAGCATTTT
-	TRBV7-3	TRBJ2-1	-	CASSLGGVTYNEQFF	TGTGCCAGCAGCCTTGGTGGTGTAACTTACAATGAGCAGTTCTTC
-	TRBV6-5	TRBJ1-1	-	CASSYSTRGNTEAFF	TGTGCCAGCAGTTACTCCACAAGGGGGAACACTGAAGCTTTCTTT
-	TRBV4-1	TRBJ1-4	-	CASSQDGTSQKLFF	TGCGCCAGCAGCCAAGATGGGACATCTCAAAAACTGTTTTTT
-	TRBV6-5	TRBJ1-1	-	CASSVGGATEAFF	TGTGCCAGCAGTGTGGGGGGGGCCACTGAAGCTTTCTTT
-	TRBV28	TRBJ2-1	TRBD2	CASSLDGSGRDNEQFF	TGTGCCAGCAGTTTAGATGGTAGCGGGCGGGACAATGAGCAGTTCTTC
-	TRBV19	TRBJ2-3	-	CASSINLGVHTDTQYF	TGTGCCAGTAGTATTAATTTGGGAGTACACACAGATACGCAGTATTTT
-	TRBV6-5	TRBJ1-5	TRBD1	CASRPGQGGNQPQHF	TGTGCCAGCAGACCGGGACAGGGAGGCAATCAGCCCCAGCATTTT
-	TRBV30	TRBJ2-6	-	CAWLGAPGANVLTF	TGTGCCTGGTTAGGGGCCCCTGGGGCCAACGTCCTGACTTTC
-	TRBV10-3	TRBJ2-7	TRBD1	CAIRDTGTGDYEQYF	TGTGCCATCAGGGATACCGGGACAGGGGACTACGAGCAGTACTTC
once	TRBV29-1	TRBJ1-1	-	CSVEGAVRQGMNTEAFF	TGCAGCGTTGAAGGGGCTGTCCGGCAGGGGATGAACACTGAAGCTTTCTTT
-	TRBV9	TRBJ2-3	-	CASSVGREEDTQYF	TGTGCCAGCAGCGTAGGTAGGGAGGAAGATACGCAGTATTTT
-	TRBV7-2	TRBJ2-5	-	CASSFSKTQYF	TGTGCCAGCAGCTTTTCAAAGACCCAGTACTTC
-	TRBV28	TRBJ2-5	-	CASSSTETQETQYF	TGTGCCAGCAGTAGCACAGAGACCCAAGAGACCCAGTACTTC
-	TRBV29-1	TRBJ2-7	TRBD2	CSASGGGSYEQYF	TGCAGCGCCTCGGGGGGGGGTTCCTACGAGCAGTACTTC
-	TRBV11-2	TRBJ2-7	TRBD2	CASSLGAGGYEQYF	TGTGCCAGCAGCTTAGGAGCGGGAGGCTACGAGCAGTACTTC
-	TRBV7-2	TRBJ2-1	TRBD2	CASSLAGGPIEQFF	TGTGCCAGCAGCTTAGCGGGAGGGCCTATCGAGCAGTTCTTC
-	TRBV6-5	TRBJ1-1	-	CASSYQLTGEAFF	TGTGCCAGCAGTTACCAGTTGACAGGTGAGGCTTTCTTT
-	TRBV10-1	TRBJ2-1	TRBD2	CASSEGLAGNNEQFF	TGCGCCAGCAGTGAGGGACTAGCGGGTAACAATGAGCAGTTCTTC
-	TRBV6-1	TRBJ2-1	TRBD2	CASRVPAGAYNEQFF	TGTGCCAGCAGAGTACCAGCGGGGGCATACAATGAGCAGTTCTTC
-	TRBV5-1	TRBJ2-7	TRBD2	CASSLGLAGTLTYEQYF	TGCGCCAGCAGCCTGGGACTAGCGGGAACTCTAACCTACGAGCAGTACTTC
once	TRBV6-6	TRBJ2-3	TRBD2	CASSLLAQRDTDTQYF	TGTGCCAGTAGTTTACTAGCGCAGAGGGACACAGATACGCAGTATTTT
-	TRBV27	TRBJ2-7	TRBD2	CASSIPGTSGSEQYF	TGTGCCAGCAGTATCCCTGGGACTAGCGGCAGCGAGCAGTACTTC
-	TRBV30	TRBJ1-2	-	CAWTPILKGNGYTF	TGTGCCTGGACCCCCATATTGAAGGGGAATGGCTACACCTTC
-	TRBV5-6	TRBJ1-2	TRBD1	CASSHETGQGFYGYTF	TGTGCCAGCAGCCACGAGACGGGACAGGGGTTCTATGGCTACACCTTC
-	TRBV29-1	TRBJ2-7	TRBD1	CSVRTGGGEQYF	TGCAGCGTTAGGACAGGGGGCGGAGAGCAGTACTTC
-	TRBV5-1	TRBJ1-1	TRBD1	CASSSRDRRTNTEAFF	TGCGCCAGCAGCTCCCGGGACAGAAGGACGAACACTGAAGCTTTCTTT
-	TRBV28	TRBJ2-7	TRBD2	CASRSGGTYEQYF	TGTGCCAGCAGGTCGGGGGGAACCTACGAGCAGTACTTC
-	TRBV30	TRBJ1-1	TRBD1	CAWSVLSLKNRGGEAFF	TGTGCCTGGAGTGTACTAAGCCTCAAAAACAGGGGAGGCGAAGCTTTCTTT
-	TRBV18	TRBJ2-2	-	CASSQSQGMNTGELFF	TGTGCCAGCTCACAATCGCAGGGGATGAACACCGGGGAGCTGTTTTTT
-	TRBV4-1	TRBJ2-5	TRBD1	CASRDRVSETQYF	TGCGCCAGCAGGGACAGGGTGAGCGAGACCCAGTACTTC
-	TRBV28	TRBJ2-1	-	CASILADSSSYNEQFF	TGTGCCAGCATCTTAGCGGACTCAAGCTCCTACAATGAGCAGTTCTTC
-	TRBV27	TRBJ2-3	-	CASSLSLADLVDTQYF	TGTGCCAGCAGCCTTTCTCTAGCAGACCTTGTAGATACGCAGTATTTT